The clone carrying this T cell receptor (beta chain) was observed a few times. What it binds is not known. The data were taken from a study of blood T cells in healthy people across ages. Individuals who donated were healthy Caucasians from Russia aged roughly 6 to 95. General study findings and limits: Unsorted PBMCs blocked a conclusive comparison of naive and antigen-experienced cells.

Through a sample-barcoded 5' primer and a J-beta primer mix, a second PCR was run for roughly 6 to 12 cycles. Each cDNA molecule carried a tag from a template-switch adaptor that contained 12 random nucleotides. TCRdb processed the 5' RACE reads anew with MiXCR; each CDR3 protein has one entry. The table lists 500,000 to 700,000 distinct CDR3 sequences, approximately 30% of them singletons, with more than 15% in the top ten. The TCR sequence derives from a woman of 80 years or more in good health. Input material: blood.

Here the CDR3 DNA reads TGCGCCAGCAGCCGACCGGGACAGGGGGTGTACTTC. This sequence encodes CASSRPGQGVYF. The chain recombines TRBV4-1 with TRBJ2-7, with 11 bases matching TRBD1. The CDR3 consists of 12 residues. V dropped 4 bases and J dropped 12; count of bases not matched to a gene: 5. Germline V gene data show CDR1 as MGHRA and CDR2 as YSYEKL.